This T cell receptor (beta chain) was found in a study of control samples from healthy donors and cancer patients. With 2 bases clipped from V and 5 bases from J, the junction kept 4 bases outside the gene matches. This CDR3 has 16 amino acids. Germline CDR1 reads MNHNY; CDR2 reads SVGAGI (reference sequence). Assay: immunoSEQ multiplex PCR; the TCRdb copy retains only in-frame clones and omits some. The table lists some 190,000 clones, with roughly 2% in the top ten. The sequence was obtained from a woman in her 30s in good health. This chain joins TRBV6-6 and TRBJ1-3, with TRBD1 identical over 12 bases. The specimen was blood. The chain's CDR3 is CASSYPGQGARNTIYF. CDR3 in DNA: TGTGCCAGCAGTTACCCGGGACAGGGGGCTAGAAACACCATATATTTT.